This entry describes one T cell receptor beta chain. Germline lookup yields CDR1 MGHDK and CDR2 SYGVNS. CDR3 size: 16 residues. The V gene lost 1 base and the J gene lost 2 bases, with 12 bases spanning the gap. Use of 60 Vbeta and 13 Jbeta primers characterized the PCR. Sequenced by immunoSEQ multiplex PCR; TCRdb stores in-frame clones only, minus some. The sample shows 120,000 to 150,000 clones, about 80% of them seen only once. The data were obtained in a study of cytomegalovirus exposure and HLA in healthy donors. The sample taken for sequencing was PBMCs. The receptor was isolated from a male donor in good health and CMV-seronegative. The chain employs TRBV25-1 and TRBJ1-3; D is undetermined. This CDR3 reads CASSEFLREAGNTIYF. The CDR3 nucleotides are TGTGCCAGCAGTGAATTTCTTAGGGAGGCTGGAAACACCATATATTTT.